The T cell receptor (beta chain) under discussion was sequenced for a study of CD8 T cells in ankylosing spondylitis (dated by TCRdb to the late 2010s). Regarding the research as a whole: The study set out to find disease-linked TCR variants by profiling T cell receptor beta repertoires in ankylosing spondylitis patients and healthy donors. In total, the full study cohort was made up of roughly 100 healthy donors and approximately 27 ankylosing spondylitis patients. Samples of peripheral blood were taken, and for ankylosing spondylitis patients, synovial fluid was collected as well. The paper as a whole reports these results and caveats: In peripheral blood, the disease-linked clones were found at relatively low frequencies and had a CD8+ phenotype. According to the report, matched synovial fluid samples from ankylosing spondylitis patients were significantly enriched for the disease-linked clones. Blood from ankylosing spondylitis patients appeared to be characterized by a TCR beta motif made up of under ten highly homologous amino acid variants. Some TCR beta motif variants had previously been reported in synovial fluid and blood of reactive arthritis patients, which suggested common disease-initiation mechanisms.

This clonotype was seen a handful of times. Its binding antigen is unknown. One base away there is no much larger clone; base qualities are not given. Sequencer: Illumina HiSeq 2500. Quantitative 5'-RACE with molecular barcodes was used to prepare TCR beta libraries. Turning to the authors' computational methods: A new computational method based on a probabilistic model of VDJ rearrangement was used to identify disease-linked TCR variants. TCRdb passed the public sequencing reads through fastp at Q25 and MiXCR, retaining productive beta sequences. Each entry merges the rows of one CDR3 protein and shows their most common DNA and genes. It is TCRdb's table, rather than the study itself, that gives the V and J calls and clone size. Present in this sample are fewer than 550,000 distinct CDR3 sequences, about 5.4% of which were seen just once. Approximately 4% of the sample lies in the top ten. Measured from the cysteine to the phenylalanine, the CDR3 is 15 residues long. The only DNA kept is the CDR3, 45 bases in frame from the first base. Unmatched junction bases come to 5, with V trimmed by 1 base and J by 5 bases. For CDR1 and CDR2, the germline V gene lists LGHNA and YSLEER.

The TCR was taken from a male donor with ankylosing spondylitis. The chain links TRBV4-3 with TRBJ2-5; a stretch of 9 junction bases matches TRBD1. Material: blood, either unsorted or a sorted T cell fraction (not recorded which). This receptor has the CDR3 CASSQGAGTGETQYF. The DNA reads TGCGCCAGCAGCCAAGGAGCCGGGACAGGGGAGACCCAGTACTTC.